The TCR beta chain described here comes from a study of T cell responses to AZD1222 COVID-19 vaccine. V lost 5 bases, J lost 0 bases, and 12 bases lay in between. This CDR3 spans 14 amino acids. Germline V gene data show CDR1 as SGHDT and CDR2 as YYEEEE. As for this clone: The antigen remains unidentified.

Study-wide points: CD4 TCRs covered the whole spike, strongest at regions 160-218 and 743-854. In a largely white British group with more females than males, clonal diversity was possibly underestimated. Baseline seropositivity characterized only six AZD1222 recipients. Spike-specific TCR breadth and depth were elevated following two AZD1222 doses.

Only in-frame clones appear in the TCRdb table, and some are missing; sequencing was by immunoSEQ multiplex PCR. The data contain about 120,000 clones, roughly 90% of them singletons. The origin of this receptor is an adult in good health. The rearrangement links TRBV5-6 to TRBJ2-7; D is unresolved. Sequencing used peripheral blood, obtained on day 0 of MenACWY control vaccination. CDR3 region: CASRGSGRSYEQYF. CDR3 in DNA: TGTGCCAGCAGAGGATCAGGCCGCTCCTACGAGCAGTACTTC.